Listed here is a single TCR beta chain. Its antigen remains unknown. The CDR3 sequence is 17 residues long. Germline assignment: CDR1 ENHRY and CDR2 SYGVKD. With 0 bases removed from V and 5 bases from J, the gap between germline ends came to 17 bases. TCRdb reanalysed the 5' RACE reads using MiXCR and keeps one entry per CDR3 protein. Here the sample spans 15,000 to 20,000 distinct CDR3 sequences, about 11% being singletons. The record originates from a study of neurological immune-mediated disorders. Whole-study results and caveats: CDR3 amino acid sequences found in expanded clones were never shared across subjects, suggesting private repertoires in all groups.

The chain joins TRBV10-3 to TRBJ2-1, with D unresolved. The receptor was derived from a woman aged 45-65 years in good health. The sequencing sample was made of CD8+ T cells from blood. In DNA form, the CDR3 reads TGTGCCATCAGTGAGTCGATTTCCATCTCCAGGAACAATGAGCAGTTCTTC. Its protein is CAISESISISRNNEQFF.